This TCR beta chain was identified in a study of blood T cell repertoires in COVID-19. Looking at the study overall: Acute and convalescent COVID-19 samples came from the United States, Italy and Spain. In each case, the material was cDNA or gDNA derived from T cells, B-cell-depleted T cells, or PBMCs.

This clone has only one observation. CDR3 size: 17 residues. Germline CDR1 LNHDA, CDR2 SQIVND (reference sequence). With V trimmed by 5 bases and J by 5 bases, 14 bases remained unmatched. In the original analysis: By means of reference gene primer amplification, nucleated cell counts were estimated. The repertoire was sequenced with immunoSEQ multiplex PCR; TCRdb's copy has only in-frame clones and lacks some. V and J calls and clone size are as listed in that table; D and trimming were resolved from the DNA. There are around 130,000 clones in the sample; approximately 88% occur only once, and under 1.5% lies in the top ten.

J is TRBJ1-5 and V is TRBV19; 8 nucleotides match TRBD1. Sequencing input: peripheral blood. The receptor was derived from a man between 60 and 70 years old with acute or convalescent COVID-19. The CDR3 here is CASSPNRGMGTDQPQHF. CDR3 nucleotide sequence: TGTGCCAGTAGTCCGAACAGGGGGATGGGAACAGATCAGCCCCAGCATTTT.